The rows below give T cell receptor beta chains drawn from one sample of a study of blood T cell repertoires in COVID-19. This table comes from immunoSEQ multiplex PCR, and its TCRdb copy is limited to in-frame clones, with some not included. The top ten clones hold 5.4% of a sample with around 130,000 clones, roughly 86% of them seen once. The specimen sequenced was peripheral blood. The receptor set was obtained from a human donor in a cohort sampled during active COVID-19. Each CDR3 is given with its conserved first and last residue. The D gene is left open where the match is weak. Some rows have no size entry. The others give once, few or many, or a class for an expanded clone.

J gene | clone size | D gene | V gene | CDR3 protein | CDR3 DNA
TRBJ2-3 | NA | NA | TRBV2 | CASTVGHRHTDTQYF | TGTGCCAGCACGGTAGGACATCGACACACAGATACGCAGTATTTT
TRBJ2-7 | NA | NA | TRBV5-1 | CASSRRAAGGISYEQYF | TGCGCCAGCAGCCGGAGGGCAGCGGGCGGTATCTCCTACGAGCAGTACTTC
TRBJ2-7 | once | TRBD1 | TRBV6-5 | CASRWGQGPYEQYF | TGTGCCTCCCGATGGGGACAGGGCCCTTACGAGCAGTACTTC
TRBJ2-7 | NA | TRBD1 | TRBV19 | CASRGTGRLYEQYF | TGTGCCAGTAGAGGGACAGGGCGACTTTACGAGCAGTACTTC
TRBJ1-2 | few | NA | TRBV27 | CASSFDDSPQSYTF | TGTGCCAGCAGTTTTGATGACAGCCCCCAGAGCTACACCTTC
TRBJ2-1 | NA | NA | TRBV7-2 | CASSLQESQQFF | TGTGCCAGCAGCCTACAGGAATCTCAGCAGTTCTTC
TRBJ2-7 | NA | NA | TRBV5-4 | CASSLGGVGYEQYF | TGTGCCAGCAGCTTGGGGGGCGTGGGCTACGAGCAGTACTTC
TRBJ2-3 | NA | TRBD1 | TRBV5-1 | CASSLEGRGLDTDTQYF | TGCGCCAGCAGCTTGGAGGGCAGGGGGCTTGACACAGATACGCAGTATTTT
TRBJ2-3 | NA | NA | TRBV15 | CATSTTGGASDTQYF | TGTGCCACCAGCACTACCGGGGGAGCTAGCGATACGCAGTATTTT
TRBJ2-1 | NA | TRBD2 | TRBV18 | CASSPSGSSYNEQFF | TGTGCCAGCTCACCTAGCGGGAGTTCCTACAATGAGCAGTTCTTC
TRBJ2-7 | NA | TRBD1 | TRBV30 | CAWNQGAGYEQYF | TGTGCCTGGAATCAGGGGGCTGGGTACGAGCAGTACTTC
TRBJ2-7 | NA | NA | TRBV27 | CASKYRARFDEQYF | TGTGCCAGCAAGTACAGGGCCAGGTTTGACGAGCAGTACTTC
TRBJ1-5 | NA | TRBD1 | TRBV19 | CASSIEGGQNQPQHF | TGTGCCAGTAGTATAGAGGGGGGACAGAATCAGCCCCAGCATTTT
TRBJ2-1 | NA | TRBD2 | TRBV7-2 | CASSLAPTSGSQYEQFF | TGTGCCAGCAGCTTAGCCCCTACTAGCGGGAGTCAGTATGAGCAGTTCTTC
TRBJ2-7 | NA | NA | TRBV28 | CASSDSDPFYEQYF | TGTGCCAGCAGTGACAGTGACCCCTTCTACGAGCAGTACTTC
TRBJ1-2 | NA | NA | TRBV15 | CATSTPWVTGKGYTF | TGTGCCACCAGCACCCCCTGGGTGACAGGAAAAGGCTACACCTTC
TRBJ2-1 | NA | NA | TRBV7-9 | CASSFPLPGSWDNEQFF | TGTGCCAGCAGCTTCCCACTTCCGGGATCATGGGACAATGAGCAGTTCTTC
TRBJ2-1 | NA | TRBD1 | TRBV9 | CASSPEDREGNEQFF | TGTGCCAGCAGCCCTGAGGACAGGGAAGGCAATGAGCAGTTCTTC
TRBJ2-4 | once | TRBD1 | TRBV29-1 | CSPPGTGVPKNIQYF | TGCAGCCCCCCCGGGACAGGGGTTCCCAAAAACATTCAGTACTTC
TRBJ2-7 | NA | NA | TRBV19 | CASISGWGFTRIYEQYF | TGTGCCAGTATCTCGGGGTGGGGTTTCACGCGGATCTACGAGCAGTACTTC
TRBJ2-7 | once | TRBD1 | TRBV11-2 | CASSLATGVYYEQYF | TGTGCCAGCAGCCTAGCGACAGGGGTGTACTACGAGCAGTACTTC
TRBJ1-2 | NA | NA | TRBV4-1 | CASSGRHYGYTF | TGCGCCAGCAGCGGCAGGCACTATGGCTACACCTTC
TRBJ2-7 | NA | NA | TRBV27 | CASSLAAGGSSNYEQYF | TGTGCCAGCAGTTTAGCGGCCGGAGGATCGAGTAACTACGAGCAGTACTTC
TRBJ2-1 | NA | TRBD2 | TRBV19 | CASSGGTSSYNEQFF | TGTGCCAGTAGTGGAGGGACTAGCTCCTACAATGAGCAGTTCTTC
TRBJ2-7 | NA | NA | TRBV28 | CASSLVGHARLGAYEQYF | TGTGCCAGCAGTTTGGTCGGACACGCCAGGTTAGGGGCCTACGAGCAGTACTTC
TRBJ1-5 | NA | NA | TRBV28 | CASSNTGTINQPQHF | TGTGCCAGCAGTAATACAGGGACAATCAATCAGCCCCAGCATTTT
TRBJ2-3 | NA | NA | TRBV6-1 | CASSEGASTDTQYF | TGTGCCAGCAGTGAAGGGGCTAGCACAGATACGCAGTATTTT
TRBJ2-7 | NA | NA | TRBV7-8 | CASSSRADVPYEQYF | TGTGCCAGCAGCTCGCGGGCAGACGTCCCCTACGAGCAGTACTTC
TRBJ2-7 | NA | NA | TRBV19 | CASSITTGRGYEQYF | TGTGCCAGTAGTATAACGACAGGCAGGGGCTACGAGCAGTACTTC
TRBJ2-1 | NA | TRBD1 | TRBV10-3 | CASGQDNEQFF | TGTGCCAGTGGACAGGACAATGAGCAGTTCTTC
TRBJ1-6 | NA | TRBD1 | TRBV5-1 | CATRTGSYNSPLHF | TGCGCCACCAGGACAGGGTCCTATAATTCACCCCTCCACTTT
TRBJ2-2 | NA | NA | TRBV30 | CAWSGPGLPGELFF | TGTGCCTGGAGTGGCCCAGGGTTACCCGGGGAGCTGTTTTTT
TRBJ2-1 | NA | NA | TRBV28 | CASSLYQGYNEQFF | TGTGCCAGCAGTTTGTATCAGGGGTACAATGAGCAGTTCTTC
TRBJ2-1 | NA | TRBD2 | TRBV30 | CAWSRGGAGGRYNEQFF | TGTGCCTGGAGCCGGGGAGGGGCGGGAGGGCGATACAATGAGCAGTTCTTC
TRBJ1-5 | NA | NA | TRBV10-2 | CASSEWGGSGPQHF | TGCGCCAGCAGTGAGTGGGGGGGCTCAGGGCCCCAGCATTTT
TRBJ1-6 | NA | NA | TRBV6-1 | CASSEAPGNNSPLHF | TGTGCCAGCAGTGAAGCGCCAGGAAATAATTCACCCCTCCACTTT
TRBJ1-6 | NA | NA | TRBV28 | CASSPGNSPLHF | TGTGCCAGCAGCCCGGGTAATTCACCCCTCCACTTT
TRBJ2-7 | NA | NA | TRBV25-1 | CASSGGPSYEQYF | TGTGCCAGCAGTGGGGGGCCTTCCTACGAGCAGTACTTC